The 11 T cell receptor beta chains below all came from one sample that was sequenced in a study of blood T cell repertoires in COVID-19. The protocol was immunoSEQ multiplex PCR, while the TCRdb copy is restricted to in-frame clones and leaves out a portion. The profile shows some 290,000 clones, about 88% of them singletons. The sequencing input was peripheral blood. These TCRs come from a man aged 18 to 30 with active or convalescent COVID-19.

The chain is built from TRBV5-6 and TRBJ1-2; D is possibly TRBD1 (5 bases). In germline, CDR1 is SGHDT, CDR2 YYEEEE. This CDR3 is built from 13 residues. The V end lost 7 bases, the J end lost 7 bases, and 17 bases lay between the germline ends. The CDR3 here is CASLFGGNGGYTF. CDR3 nucleotide sequence: TGTGCCAGCCTTTTCGGGGGTAACGGTGGCTACACCTTC.

This chain joins TRBV5-5 and TRBJ1-2; the match to TRBD1 covers 9 bases. Germline CDR1 SGHKS, CDR2 YYEKEE (reference sequence). V lost 5 bases to trimming and J lost 4 bases; unmatched junction nucleotides: 6. This CDR3 comprises 14 residues. The CDR3 reads CASRPGQGPYGYTF. In DNA form, the CDR3 reads TGTGCCAGCAGGCCGGGACAGGGTCCCTATGGCTACACCTTC.

The rearrangement joins TRBV4-3 to TRBJ2-7; 11 positions agree with TRBD1. V trimming: 3 bases; J trimming: 7 bases; junction bases outside the gene matches: 2. This CDR3 has 13 residues. Germline V gene sequence: CDR1 LGHNA, CDR2 YSLEER. CDR3 sequence reads: CASSQDRGLEQYF. CDR3 coding DNA: TGCGCCAGCAGCCAGGACAGGGGGCTTGAGCAGTACTTC.

The chain joins TRBV5-1 to TRBJ1-4, with TRBD1 as a possible D gene (5 bases). CDR3 size: 15 residues. Germline loops: CDR1 SGHRS, CDR2 YFSETQ. V was pared by 4 bases and J by 7 bases, with 17 bases between. This CDR3 is CASSSGAITPEKLFF. Here the CDR3 DNA reads TGCGCCAGCAGCAGCGGGGCGATTACCCCTGAAAAACTGTTTTTT.

Written as DNA, the CDR3 is TGTGCCACCAGCAGTGATAGACTAGCGGGAGGCCGAGGGGAGCAGTTCTTC. Its protein product is CATSSDRLAGGRGEQFF. The chain links TRBV15 to TRBJ2-1; 13 nucleotides align to TRBD2. The ends lost 3 bases at V and 10 bases at J; junction bases unmatched: 12. The CDR3 consists of 17 residues. Per germline, CDR1 LNHNV and CDR2 YYDKDF (reference sequence).

This clone was detected once. This chain connects TRBV4-1 to TRBJ1-1; D perhaps matches TRBD1 (5 bases). Between the trimmed V and J ends, which lost 3 bases and 4 bases, there was a span of 12 bases. The length of the CDR3 is 14 residues. Germline V gene data show CDR1 as MGHRA and CDR2 as YSYEKL. DNA of the CDR3: TGCGCCAGCAGCCACTCCAGGGTCGGCACTGAAGCTTTCTTT. Residues: CASSHSRVGTEAFF.

In DNA, the CDR3 is TGTGCCAGTAGCCCTTCCAGCGGGAGTTCAGATACGCAGTATTTT. Its translation is CASSPSSGSSDTQYF. J is TRBJ2-3 and V is TRBV19, with TRBD2 identical over 8 bases. Looked up from germline, CDR1 is LNHDA and CDR2 is SQIVND (reference sequence). Trimming cost V 6 bases and J 4 bases; bases outside gene matches: 9. This CDR3 has 15 residues.

V is TRBV21-1 and J is TRBJ2-1; TRBD1 is the table's D call, not checked against the DNA. TRBV21-1 is a pseudogene segment. There are 17 residues in the CDR3. The CDR3 DNA reads as TGTGCCAGCAGTACTCCCCGGACACTGAGGCTCTCCAATGAGCAGTTCTTC. Its protein product is CASSTPRTLRLSNEQFF.

V usage is TRBV6-5 and J usage is TRBJ1-1, with TRBD1 matching 10 bases. This CDR3 contains 15 residues. Germline CDR1 reads MNHEY; CDR2 reads SVGAGI. V gave up 6 bases and J gave up 10 bases; unmatched junction bases: 14. The CDR3 coding sequence is TGTGCCAGCAGGCCACCGGGACAGGGGCGGAGTGGAGCTTTCTTT. This translates into CASRPPGQGRSGAFF.

The V and J genes are TRBV28 and TRBJ2-7, with 8 bases aligning to TRBD1. The CDR3 is 13 residues long. The trim removed 9 bases at V and 5 bases at J, leaving 9 bases unmatched. Per germline, CDR1 MDHEN and CDR2 SYDVKM. CDR3 sequence: CARQDRVKDEQYF. The CDR3 DNA sequence: TGTGCCAGGCAGGACAGGGTAAAGGACGAGCAGTACTTC.

V is TRBV12-3 or TRBV12-4 and J is TRBJ2-3, with D uncertain. This CDR3 has 11 amino acids. The V and J ends lost 7 bases and 5 bases respectively, with 7 bases between them. In nucleotides, the CDR3 is TGTGCCAGCACCCCGGGAGATACGCAGTATTTT. As protein: CASTPGDTQYF.